The entry that follows covers one T cell receptor (beta chain) sequence. There is no known antigen for this receptor. No per-base quality is available; no much larger clone lies one base away. The method was 5' RACE. The sample was run on a NextSeq 500. Unique molecular identifiers were attached to individual cDNA molecules in the TCR library protocol so that sequencing error and PCR bias could be corrected. Both TCR alpha and beta chains were sequenced, and tight co-correlation was observed between alpha and beta sequence abundances in each sample. The paper's processing steps were these. V gene, J gene and CDR3 annotation of TCR sequences was performed with Decombinator V4. TCRs were defined as expanded if a significant change between any two time points was detected under a Poisson model with p below 0.0001. TCR abundances were normalised to the total number of TCRs sequenced per sample and were expressed as counts per million. A search of VDJdb, accessed on 1 November 2021, was run for TCRs annotated to CMV, EBV and SARS-CoV-2, with TCRs annotated for multiple antigens excluded. In TCRdb, the public reads were trimmed at Q25 with fastp and aligned with MiXCR, with productive beta chains retained. Rows are unified per CDR3 protein, each entry keeping the most common DNA and genes. TCRdb's processing, not the authors', yielded these V and J calls. This sample has roughly 54,000 distinct CDR3 sequences in its table, and roughly 7.6% of those were observed once. Of the sample, about 10% falls within the top ten clones.

This was a case-control study nested in a cohort of healthcare workers in London, UK, who had nasopharyngeal swab PCR tests and blood samples taken every week. Healthcare workers were enrolled in the week of the UK lockdown, from 23 to 31 March 2020, and were followed every week for up to about 15 weeks. This record belongs to a study of early T cells in non-severe SARS-CoV-2 infection (TCRdb year 2021). Some background on the complete study: Because TCR sequencing relied on bulk RNA taken from unsorted whole blood, pairing of alpha and beta chains was not possible. Here is what the overall study found, with its caveats: Matching against VDJdb was skewed toward anti-spike CD8 responses, likely underestimated virus-specific expansions, and missed private and CD4 specificities.

The starting material was whole blood, obtained at baseline. The sequence came from an adult who was a healthcare worker with PCR-confirmed SARS-CoV-2 infection or an uninfected control (not recorded which).

The CDR3 has the sequence CASSLWVLASGSYEQYF. The DNA sequence follows: TGTGCCAGCAGTTTATGGGTACTAGCGTCGGGGTCCTACGAGCAGTACTTC. The receptor chain draws on TRBV28 and TRBJ2-7; TRBD2 agrees with 7 junctional bases. V is cut back by 0 bases and J by 1 base, with 9 bases in the junction unmatched. Spanning cysteine to phenylalanine, the CDR3 consists of 17 amino acids. Only CDR3 DNA is held: 51 bases, read in frame from base 1. The germline V gene specifies MDHEN as CDR1 and SYDVKM as CDR2.